This T cell receptor (beta chain) was recovered during a study of cytotoxic CD8 clonotypes in ibrutinib-treated CLL. This CDR3 comprises 16 residues. V lost 5 bases to trimming and J lost 0 bases; unmatched junction nucleotides: 7. Germline V lookup: CDR1 MNHEY, CDR2 SMNVEV (reference sequence). TCRdb's copy holds only in-frame clones and misses some; the assay was immunoSEQ multiplex PCR. This table has hundreds of thousands of clones, 70% appearing once. The sample here was PBMCs, taken after 24 months of ibrutinib treatment. The rearrangement links TRBV27 to TRBJ2-3, with 8 positions matching TRBD2. The TCR was taken from a human donor with chronic lymphocytic leukemia. CDR3 sequence: CASSLSGSRSTDTQYF. The CDR3 coding sequence is TGTGCCAGCAGTCTCAGCGGGAGTCGGAGCACAGATACGCAGTATTTT.